These T cell receptor beta chains were read from a single sample in a study of TIL therapy for anti-PD-1-resistant metastatic lung cancer. Clones were read by immunoSEQ multiplex PCR, and TCRdb kept only the in-frame ones, dropping some. The sample yields some 90,000 clones, about three fifths seen once. The material was tumor tissue, obtained at baseline. The receptors derive from a person aged 25-80 years with non-small cell lung cancer. CDR3s include the opening cysteine and the closing phenylalanine or tryptophan. A D gene is named only where the DNA matches it firmly. The size of a clone is reported for some rows only, either as once, few or many, or as a class for expanded clones.

clone size	D gene	V gene	J gene	CDR3 DNA	CDR3 protein
-	TRBD2	TRBV15	TRBJ2-3	TGTGCCACCAGCAGAGCCACGACTAGCGGGAAAGGAGATACGCAGTATTTT	CATSRATTSGKGDTQYF
-	TRBD1	TRBV29-1	TRBJ2-6	TGCAGCGTTGAAGATCTTCAGGAAGGGGGCGGAGGCTATGGGGCCAACGTCCTGACTTTC	CSVEDLQEGGGGYGANVLTF
few	-	TRBV7-8	TRBJ1-3	TGTGCCAGCGCCAATGGGGCTGCTGGAAACACCATATATTTT	CASANGAAGNTIYF
-	TRBD2	TRBV5-1	TRBJ2-2	TGCGCCAGCAGCACCCCGGGGGGGGGAATAACCGGGGAGCTGTTTTTT	CASSTPGGGITGELFF
-	TRBD1	TRBV19	TRBJ1-2	TGTGCCAGTCAAAGACAGGGAAATGGCTACACCTTC	CASQRQGNGYTF
few	-	TRBV7-9	TRBJ1-2	TGTGCCAGCAGCCTCGGACCGGTGGTAGGGTATGGCTACACCTTC	CASSLGPVVGYGYTF
-	-	TRBV19	TRBJ2-2	TGTGCCAGTAGCAAGATTGGAGACGGAGCGAACACCGGGGAGCTGTTTTTT	CASSKIGDGANTGELFF
-	TRBD2	TRBV5-1	TRBJ2-3	TGCGCCAGCAGCTTGGCGGCTAGCGGAACAGATACGCAGTATTTT	CASSLAASGTDTQYF
-	TRBD1	TRBV7-3	TRBJ2-1	TGTGCCAGCAGCCCCCCGGGGACAGGGGTAGGGGGTAGGAAGTTCTTC	CASSPPGTGVGGRKFF
-	-	TRBV7-8	TRBJ2-3	TGTGCCACCAGCACAGATACGCAGTATTTT	CATSTDTQYF
-	-	TRBV10-3	TRBJ2-3	TGTGCCATCAGTGAGTTTGGCACCACAGATACGCAGTATTTT	CAISEFGTTDTQYF
-	-	TRBV7-2	TRBJ2-1	TGTGCCAGCAGCTTAGAATCACAAATATACAATGAGCAGTTCTTC	CASSLESQIYNEQFF
-	TRBD1	TRBV28	TRBJ1-5	TGTGCCAGCAGCCGTGACAGGGCTCAGCCCCAGCATTTT	CASSRDRAQPQHF
-	TRBD2	TRBV9	TRBJ2-2	TGTGCCAGCAGCGTAGCTTCGGGACTAGGGGAGCTGTTTTTT	CASSVASGLGELFF
-	-	TRBV12-3/TRBV12-4	TRBJ2-1	TGTGCCAGCAGTTTAAGAGGAAATAATGAGCAGTTCTTC	CASSLRGNNEQFF
few	-	TRBV18	TRBJ1-4	TGTGCCAGCTCACCTCCAGGCGAGGAAAAACTGTTTTTT	CASSPPGEEKLFF
-	TRBD1	TRBV28	TRBJ2-1	TGTGCCAGCAGTTTATGGGTGACAGGGGGGCGCGATGAGCAGTTCTTC	CASSLWVTGGRDEQFF
-	-	TRBV28	TRBJ2-2	TGTGCCAGCGGCCGGGGGCGACACACCGGGGAGCTGTTTTTT	CASGRGRHTGELFF
-	-	TRBV19	TRBJ1-2	TGTGCCAGTCTAGAACACCGACTTGGCTACACCTTC	CASLEHRLGYTF
-	-	TRBV28	TRBJ2-7	TGTGCCAGCAGTTTAAGGCAGGGTTACTACGAGCAGTACTTC	CASSLRQGYYEQYF
few	-	TRBV9	TRBJ2-3	TGTGCCAGCAGTGTGACTAGGGGCACAGATACGCAGTATTTT	CASSVTRGTDTQYF
once	-	TRBV11-2	TRBJ2-5	TGTGCCAGCAGCCCAGAGTGGGGGTTCGTCGAGACCCAGTACTTC	CASSPEWGFVETQYF
-	-	TRBV28	TRBJ2-2	TGTGCCAGCAGTCCTCACCCCGGCGGAGGGGGACTATACACCGGGGAGCTGTTTTTT	CASSPHPGGGGLYTGELFF
-	-	TRBV10-3	TRBJ1-4	TGTGCCATCAGCCCGGGGCAGATAACTAATGAAAAACTGTTTTTT	CAISPGQITNEKLFF
-	-	TRBV7-9	TRBJ2-7	TGTGCCAGCAGTCAAATCCCTAGCGACTCCTACGAGCAGTACTTC	CASSQIPSDSYEQYF
-	-	TRBV19	TRBJ1-5	TGTGCCAGTAGCTTGACGGCTAATCAGCCCCAGCATTTT	CASSLTANQPQHF
-	-	TRBV7-8	TRBJ2-2	TGTGCCAGCAGCCGGCATTGGGTCGCCGGGGAGCTGTTTTTT	CASSRHWVAGELFF
-	TRBD1	TRBV3-1/TRBV3-2	TRBJ2-6	TGTGCCAGCAGCCAGACGACAGGGGCCTCCTACGTCCTGACTTTC	CASSQTTGASYVLTF
-	TRBD2	TRBV6-5	TRBJ2-1	TGTGCCAGCAGTCGAGCGGGGAGCTCCTACAATGAGCAGTTCTTC	CASSRAGSSYNEQFF
few	-	TRBV4-2	TRBJ2-3	TGTGCCAGCAGCCAGCAGCTAGCATTAGGCACAGATACGCAGTATTTT	CASSQQLALGTDTQYF
-	-	TRBV6-5	TRBJ2-1	TGTGCCACGGATTACAATGAGCAGTTCTTC	CATDYNEQFF
-	TRBD1	TRBV27	TRBJ1-2	TGTGCCAGCAGCCCTGCTAGGACAGGGGGCAACGGCTATGGCTACACCTTC	CASSPARTGGNGYGYTF